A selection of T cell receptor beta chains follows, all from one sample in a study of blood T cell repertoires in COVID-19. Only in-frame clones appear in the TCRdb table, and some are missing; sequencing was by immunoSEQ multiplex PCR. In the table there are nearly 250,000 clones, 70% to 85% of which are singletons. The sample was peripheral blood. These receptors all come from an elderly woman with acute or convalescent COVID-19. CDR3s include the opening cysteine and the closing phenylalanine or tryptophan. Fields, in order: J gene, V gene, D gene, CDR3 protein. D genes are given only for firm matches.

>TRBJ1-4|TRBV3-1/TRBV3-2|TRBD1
CASSRQTGLGEKLFF
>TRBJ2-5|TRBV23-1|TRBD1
CASSPQGSETQYF
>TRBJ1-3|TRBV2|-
CASSASGNTIYF
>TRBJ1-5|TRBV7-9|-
CASSLGTVSNQPQHF
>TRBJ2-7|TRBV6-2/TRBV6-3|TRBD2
CASSPASSGDYEQYF
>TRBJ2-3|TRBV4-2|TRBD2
CASSQEGTSPPNTQYF
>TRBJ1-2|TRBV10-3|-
CAISDRYTNYGYTF
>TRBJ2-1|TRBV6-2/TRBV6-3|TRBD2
CASSSQLAASQFF
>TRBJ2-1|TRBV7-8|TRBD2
CASSFGLAGGLWDEQFF
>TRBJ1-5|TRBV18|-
CASSPGGEGGQPQHF
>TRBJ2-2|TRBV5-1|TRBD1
CASSLGAGGDTGELFF
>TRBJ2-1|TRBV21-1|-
CAGLFSGTQNLGGEQFF
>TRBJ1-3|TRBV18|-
CASSPYTDSGNTIYF
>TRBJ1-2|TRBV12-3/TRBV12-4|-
CASSLEGNYGYTF
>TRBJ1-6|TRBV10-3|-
CAISSGDSPLHF
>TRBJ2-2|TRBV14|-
CASSQGPTGELFF
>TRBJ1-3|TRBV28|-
CASRSGVLSGNTIYF
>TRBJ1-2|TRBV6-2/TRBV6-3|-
CASSSTEFNGYTF
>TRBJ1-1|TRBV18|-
CASSPRTEPLLNTEAFF
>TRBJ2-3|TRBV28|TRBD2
CASSLLSSGRVIHRTDTQYF
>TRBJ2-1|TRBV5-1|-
CASSEQGSSYNEQFF
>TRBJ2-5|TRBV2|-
CASGRVLGYQETQYF
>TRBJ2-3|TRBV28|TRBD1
CASSDRDTDTQYF
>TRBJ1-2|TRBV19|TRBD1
CASGDIQGRYGYTF
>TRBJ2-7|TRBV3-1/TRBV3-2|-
CASSRGQGGWEQYF
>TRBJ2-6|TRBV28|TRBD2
CASTPARLAQRPPGANVLTF
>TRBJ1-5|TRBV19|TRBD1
CATKAKGQINQPQHF
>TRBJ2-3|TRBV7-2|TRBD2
CASSKGLAGDTQYF
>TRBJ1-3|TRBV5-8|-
CASSHRSGRAGNTIYF
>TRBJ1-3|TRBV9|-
CASSVSSGNTIYF
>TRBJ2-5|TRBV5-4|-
CASSLAAGKETQYF
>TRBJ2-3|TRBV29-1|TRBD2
CSARLAGITDTQYF
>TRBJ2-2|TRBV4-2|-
CASSQGRSGELFF
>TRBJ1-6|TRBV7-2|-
CASSLAPTPNSPLHF
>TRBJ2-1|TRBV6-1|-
CASSGRFSRELAKQFF
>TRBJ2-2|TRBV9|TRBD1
CASSSWTGMTGELFF
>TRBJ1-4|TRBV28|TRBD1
CASSLGGTAEKLFF
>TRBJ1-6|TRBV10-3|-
CAIGTGLSSYNSPLHF
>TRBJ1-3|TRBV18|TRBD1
CASSQTGTDPGNTIYF
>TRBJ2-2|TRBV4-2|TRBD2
CASSQGLAGPTGELFF
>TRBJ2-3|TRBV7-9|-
CASSPLERVVDTQYF
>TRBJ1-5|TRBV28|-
CASSSARSISNQPQHF
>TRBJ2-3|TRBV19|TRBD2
CASSFGGGIDTQYF
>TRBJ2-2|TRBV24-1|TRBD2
CATSDPGRDTGELFF
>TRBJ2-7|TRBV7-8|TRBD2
CASSFGGGYEQYF
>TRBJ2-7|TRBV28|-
CASSLTSNYEQYF
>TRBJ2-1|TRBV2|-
CASRIGLANNEQFF